The sequence of this TCR beta chain was determined in a study of beta chain features in type 1 diabetes. V was shortened by 3 bases and J by 2 bases, with 7 bases between the two germline ends. CDR1 and CDR2 from the germline V gene are SGHTA and FQGNSA. CDR3 length: 13 amino acids. Concerning this clone: Its antigen remains unidentified.

The entirety of the isolated RNA underwent reverse transcription, so expressed TCRB transcripts were sequenced. Method: immunoSEQ multiplex PCR; TCRdb's copy keeps in-frame clones and lacks some. Seen here are roughly 50,000 clones, under 60% observed once, and the top ten hold around 2.7%. Whole-study findings and limits: All four CD4+ subsets of Type 1 diabetes patients contained TCRB CDR3s that were moderately but significantly shorter.

The chain links TRBV7-2 to TRBJ2-5; D gene uncertain. This TCR derives from a middle-aged woman with type 1 diabetes. The source material was Tregs from blood. The CDR3 coding sequence is TGTGCCAGCAGCTTCGACACACAAGAGACCCAGTACTTC. Translation gives CASSFDTQETQYF.